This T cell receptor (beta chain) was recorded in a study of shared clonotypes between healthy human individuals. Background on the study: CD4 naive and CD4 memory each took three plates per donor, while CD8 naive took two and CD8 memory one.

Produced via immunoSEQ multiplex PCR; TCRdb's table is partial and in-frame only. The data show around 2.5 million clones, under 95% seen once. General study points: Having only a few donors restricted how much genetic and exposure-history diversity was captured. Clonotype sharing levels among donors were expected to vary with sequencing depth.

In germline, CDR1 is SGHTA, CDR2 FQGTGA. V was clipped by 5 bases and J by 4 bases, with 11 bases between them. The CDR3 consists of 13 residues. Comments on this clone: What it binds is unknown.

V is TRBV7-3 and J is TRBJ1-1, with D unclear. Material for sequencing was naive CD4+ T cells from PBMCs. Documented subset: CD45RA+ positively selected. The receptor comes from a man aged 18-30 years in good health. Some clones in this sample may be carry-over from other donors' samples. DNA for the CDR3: TGTGCCAGCAGCCCCACGGCGTTCACTGAAGCTTTCTTT. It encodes CASSPTAFTEAFF.